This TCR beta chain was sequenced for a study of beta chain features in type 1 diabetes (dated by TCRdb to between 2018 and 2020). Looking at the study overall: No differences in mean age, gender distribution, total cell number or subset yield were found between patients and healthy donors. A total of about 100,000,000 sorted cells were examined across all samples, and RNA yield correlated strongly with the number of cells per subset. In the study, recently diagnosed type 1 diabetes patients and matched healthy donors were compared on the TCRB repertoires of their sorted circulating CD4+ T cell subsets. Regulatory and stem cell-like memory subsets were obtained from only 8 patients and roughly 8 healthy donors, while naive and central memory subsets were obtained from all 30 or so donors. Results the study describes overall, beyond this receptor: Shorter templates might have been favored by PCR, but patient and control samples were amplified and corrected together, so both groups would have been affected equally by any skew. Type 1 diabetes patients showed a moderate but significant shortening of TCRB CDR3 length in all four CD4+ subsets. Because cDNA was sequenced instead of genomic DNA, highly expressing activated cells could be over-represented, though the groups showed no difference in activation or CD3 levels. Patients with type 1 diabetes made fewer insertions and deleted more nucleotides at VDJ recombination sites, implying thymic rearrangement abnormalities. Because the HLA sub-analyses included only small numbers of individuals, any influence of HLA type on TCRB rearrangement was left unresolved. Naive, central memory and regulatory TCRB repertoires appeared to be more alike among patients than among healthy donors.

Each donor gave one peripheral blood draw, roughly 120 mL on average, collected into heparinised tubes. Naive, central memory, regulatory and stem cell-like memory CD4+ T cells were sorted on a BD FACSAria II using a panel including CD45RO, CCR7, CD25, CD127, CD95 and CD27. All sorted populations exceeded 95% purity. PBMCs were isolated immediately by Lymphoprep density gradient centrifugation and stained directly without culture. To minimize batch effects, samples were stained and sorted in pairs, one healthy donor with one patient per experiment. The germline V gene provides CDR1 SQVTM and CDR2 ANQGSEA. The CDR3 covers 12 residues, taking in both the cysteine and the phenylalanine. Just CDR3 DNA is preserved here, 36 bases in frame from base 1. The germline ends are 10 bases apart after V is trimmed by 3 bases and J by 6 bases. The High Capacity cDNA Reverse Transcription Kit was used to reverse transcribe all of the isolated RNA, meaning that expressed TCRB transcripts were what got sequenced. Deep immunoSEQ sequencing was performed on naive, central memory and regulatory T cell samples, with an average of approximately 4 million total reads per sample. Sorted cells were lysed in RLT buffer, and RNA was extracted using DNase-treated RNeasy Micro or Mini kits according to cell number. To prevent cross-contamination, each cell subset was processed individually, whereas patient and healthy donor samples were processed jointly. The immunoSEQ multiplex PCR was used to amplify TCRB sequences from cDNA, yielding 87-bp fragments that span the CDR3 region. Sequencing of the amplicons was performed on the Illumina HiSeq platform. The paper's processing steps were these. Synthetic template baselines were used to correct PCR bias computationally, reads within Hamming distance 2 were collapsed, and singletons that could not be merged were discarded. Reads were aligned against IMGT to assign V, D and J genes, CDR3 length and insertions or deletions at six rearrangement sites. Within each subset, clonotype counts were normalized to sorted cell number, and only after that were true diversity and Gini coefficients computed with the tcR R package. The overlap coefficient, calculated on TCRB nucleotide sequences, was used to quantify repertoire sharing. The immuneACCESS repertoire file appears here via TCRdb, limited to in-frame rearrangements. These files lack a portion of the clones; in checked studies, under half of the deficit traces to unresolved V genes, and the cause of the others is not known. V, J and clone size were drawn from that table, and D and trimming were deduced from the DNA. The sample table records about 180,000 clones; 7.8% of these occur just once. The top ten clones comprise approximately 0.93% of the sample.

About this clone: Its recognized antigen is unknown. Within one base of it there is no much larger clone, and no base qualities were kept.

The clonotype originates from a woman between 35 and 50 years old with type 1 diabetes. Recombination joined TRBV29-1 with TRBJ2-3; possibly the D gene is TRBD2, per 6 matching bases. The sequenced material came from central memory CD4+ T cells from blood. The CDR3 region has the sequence CSVDGGTDTQYF. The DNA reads TGCAGCGTTGACGGGGGTACGGATACGCAGTATTTT.